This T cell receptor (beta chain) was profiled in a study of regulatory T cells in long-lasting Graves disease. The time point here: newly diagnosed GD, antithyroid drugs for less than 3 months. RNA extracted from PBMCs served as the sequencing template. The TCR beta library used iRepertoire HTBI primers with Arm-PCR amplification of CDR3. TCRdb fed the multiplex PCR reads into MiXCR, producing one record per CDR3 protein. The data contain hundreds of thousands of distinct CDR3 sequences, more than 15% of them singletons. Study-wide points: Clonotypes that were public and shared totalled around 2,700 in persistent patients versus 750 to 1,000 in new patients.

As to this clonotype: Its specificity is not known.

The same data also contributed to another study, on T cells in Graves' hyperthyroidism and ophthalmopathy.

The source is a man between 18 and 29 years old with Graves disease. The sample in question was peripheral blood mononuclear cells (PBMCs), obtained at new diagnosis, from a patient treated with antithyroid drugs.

The chain's CDR3 is CAWSIGQGWDYGYTF. The CDR3 DNA reads TGTGCCTGGAGTATCGGACAGGGGTGGGACTATGGCTACACCTTC. The J gene is TRBJ1-2, the V gene TRBV30; 9 bases map to TRBD1. V dropped 2 bases and J dropped 3; count of bases not matched to a gene: 7. This CDR3 contains 15 residues. Germline V gives CDR1 GTSNPN, CDR2 SVGIG (reference sequence).